This is a list of T cell receptor beta chains from one sample in a study of T-cell reconstitution after alpha-beta-depleted transplantation in children. One entry per CDR3 protein, called by TCRdb with MiXCR from the PCR reads. The table lists fewer than 1 million distinct CDR3 sequences, 15% to 20% of them singletons. Sequenced material: PBMCs, mostly from graft donor cells, taken 360 days after TCRalphabeta/CD19-depleted stem cell transplant. Receptors were obtained from a male patient between 5 and 17 years old who had a stem cell transplant for acute lymphoblastic leukemia, so the T cells may come from the graft donor. Each CDR3 is given with its conserved first and last residue. A D gene is named only where the DNA matches it firmly. Rows may omit the clone size; those that give it use once, few, many or a size class.

TRBV15	-	TRBD1	TRBJ2-7	CATSRPPGQGGFSYEQYF	TGTGCCACCAGCAGACCACCCGGACAGGGCGGATTCTCCTACGAGCAGTACTTC
TRBV5-1	few	TRBD2	TRBJ2-3	CASSLEREGTDTQYF	TGCGCCAGCAGCTTGGAGCGGGAGGGCACAGATACGCAGTATTTT
TRBV5-1	few	-	TRBJ2-7	CASSLDGIWPRGEQYF	TGCGCCAGCAGCTTGGACGGGATTTGGCCCAGAGGCGAGCAGTACTTC
TRBV18	many	TRBD1	TRBJ2-7	CASSPGTGNEQYF	TGTGCCAGCAGCCCCGGGACAGGGAACGAGCAGTACTTC
TRBV5-6	few	TRBD2	TRBJ2-7	CASSSSRTSKGSYEQYF	TGTGCCAGCAGCTCAAGTAGGACTAGTAAGGGATCCTACGAGCAGTACTTC
TRBV7-3	few	TRBD1	TRBJ2-1	CASSSYPTGISLNNEQFF	TGTGCCAGCAGCTCCTACCCGACAGGGATATCCCTTAACAATGAGCAGTTCTTC
TRBV29-1	few	-	TRBJ2-4	CSVGETRNIQYF	TGCAGCGTTGGGGAAACTAGAAACATTCAGTACTTC
TRBV5-1	few	TRBD1	TRBJ2-5	CASSLPLGQGVKETQYF	TGCGCCAGCAGCTTACCTCTGGGACAGGGTGTTAAAGAGACCCAGTACTTC
TRBV7-9	many	TRBD1	TRBJ2-1	CASSLGQGADEQFF	TGTGCCAGCAGCTTAGGGCAGGGGGCGGATGAGCAGTTCTTC
TRBV20-1	few	TRBD2	TRBJ2-7	CSARDGTSGPRGRYEQYF	TGCAGTGCTAGAGACGGGACTAGCGGGCCCCGGGGGCGCTACGAGCAGTACTTC
TRBV12-3/TRBV12-4	-	TRBD2	TRBJ2-3	CASSPPSGRRTDTQYF	TGTGCCAGCAGCCCCCCTAGCGGGAGGCGCACAGATACGCAGTATTTT
TRBV3-1	-	TRBD2	TRBJ2-5	CASRPFSGKETQYF	TGTGCCAGCAGACCATTTAGCGGGAAGGAGACCCAGTACTTC
TRBV12-3/TRBV12-4	few	-	TRBJ2-3	CASRALGPTTDTQYF	TGTGCCAGCAGAGCGCTCGGCCCAACCACAGATACGCAGTATTTT
TRBV5-1	few	TRBD1	TRBJ1-5	CASSPGTGRNQPQHF	TGCGCCAGCAGCCCCGGGACAGGGCGAAATCAGCCCCAGCATTTT
TRBV7-8	-	-	TRBJ2-1	CASSRGSHNEQFF	TGTGCCAGCAGTCGCGGCTCCCACAATGAGCAGTTCTTC
TRBV5-1	few	TRBD2	TRBJ2-2	CASTWTSGITGELFF	TGCGCCAGCACATGGACTAGCGGGATCACCGGGGAGCTGTTTTTT
TRBV20-1	-	-	TRBJ2-7	CSAIGAGTREQYF	TGCAGTGCTATAGGGGCGGGAACGAGGGAGCAGTACTTC
TRBV7-6	-	-	TRBJ1-5	CASSPLVGHEGQPQHF	TGTGCCAGCAGTCCCCTGGTCGGTCATGAGGGCCAGCCCCAGCATTTT
TRBV11-2	-	-	TRBJ2-1	CASSSSSTPKSSYNEQFF	TGTGCCAGCAGCTCATCATCCACACCCAAGAGCTCCTACAATGAGCAGTTCTTC
TRBV24-1	-	-	TRBJ2-4	CATSDRSASQGKNIQYF	TGTGCCACCAGTGATAGGTCAGCCTCCCAGGGCAAAAACATTCAGTACTTC
TRBV5-8	-	-	TRBJ2-1	CASSLGTGLRSYNEQFF	TGTGCCAGCAGTTTAGGCACAGGGTTGAGGTCCTACAATGAGCAGTTCTTC
TRBV3-1	few	-	TRBJ2-7	CASTGKTYEQYF	TGTGCCAGCACCGGGAAGACTTACGAGCAGTACTTC
TRBV12-3/TRBV12-4	-	-	TRBJ2-3	CASSFRTIRPTDTQYF	TGTGCCAGCAGTTTCCGGACTATTCGGCCCACAGATACGCAGTATTTT
TRBV6-1	few	-	TRBJ2-7	CASSDRDRPYEQYF	TGTGCCAGCAGTGATAGAGACCGGCCCTACGAGCAGTACTTC
TRBV11-2	-	-	TRBJ1-6	CASSPSVQLSPLHF	TGTGCCAGCAGCCCTAGTGTACAGCTTTCACCCCTCCACTTT
TRBV20-1	-	TRBD2	TRBJ2-4	CSSRPASGRARTYF	TGCAGTTCTCGACCTGCTAGCGGGAGGGCCCGTACTTACTTC
TRBV24-1	few	-	TRBJ2-3	CATSASTDTQYF	TGTGCCACCAGTGCGTCCACAGATACGCAGTATTTT
TRBV13	-	-	TRBJ2-7	CASSLQGFYEQYF	TGTGCCAGCAGCTTACAAGGGTTCTACGAGCAGTACTTC
TRBV29-1	few	TRBD2	TRBJ2-5	CSVTVERGGETQYF	TGCAGCGTTACGGTAGAGCGGGGTGGAGAGACCCAGTACTTC
TRBV12-3/TRBV12-4	few	TRBD2	TRBJ2-1	CASSFSGLAGGGPYNEQFF	TGTGCCAGCAGTTTCTCGGGACTAGCGGGAGGGGGTCCTTACAATGAGCAGTTCTTC
TRBV7-3	many	-	TRBJ2-3	CASSAGDTQYF	TGTGCCAGCAGCGCCGGGGATACGCAGTATTTT
TRBV7-2	-	-	TRBJ2-7	CASSATFEQYF	TGTGCCAGCAGCGCCACCTTCGAGCAGTACTTC
TRBV5-6	many	-	TRBJ2-7	CASSLEQFYEQYF	TGTGCCAGCAGCTTGGAACAGTTCTACGAGCAGTACTTC
TRBV6-4	-	-	TRBJ2-7	CASSVTGSHYEQYF	TGTGCCAGCAGTGTAACCGGGAGTCACTACGAGCAGTACTTC
TRBV4-1	few	-	TRBJ2-7	CASSQRGWDGEQYF	TGCGCCAGCAGCCAACGGGGCTGGGACGGCGAGCAGTACTTC
TRBV5-1	-	-	TRBJ2-4	CASSLAGGSINIQYF	TGCGCCAGCAGCTTGGCTGGGGGGTCTATAAACATTCAGTACTTC
TRBV10-3	-	TRBD1	TRBJ1-2	CAISVDRDYGYTF	TGTGCCATCAGTGTGGACAGGGACTATGGCTACACCTTC